Sequencing of this T cell receptor beta chain was carried out in a study of T cells in Graves' hyperthyroidism and ophthalmopathy. Study conclusions and caveats: Ophthalmopathy got predicted by the model a median approximately 6.3 months before its onset. Blood samples included most of the expanded thyroid clonotypes exceeding 0.001.

There were TCR beta CDR3 regions amplified from RNA transcripts. Primed by the HTBI set, a first-round RT-PCR was run on the TCR CDR3. One entry per CDR3 protein results from TCRdb running MiXCR on the multiplex PCR reads. Here the sample spans fewer than 750,000 distinct CDR3 sequences, about 14% being singletons. Disease lasting under 3 months, a NOSPECS grade of at least 4, and a Clinical Activity Score of at least 3 were features of the ophthalmopathy patients. Diagnosis relied on clinical symptoms, serum thyroxine and TRAb, thyroid ultrasound and orbital computed tomography. This clonotype was counted ten times or more. What it recognizes is unknown. The sequence came from a woman in her forties or fifties with Graves' ophthalmopathy. Sequenced input: blood.

The DNA for the CDR3 is TGCAGTGCTAGCAGGACCGGGACACATAATGAAAAACTGTTTTTT. This encodes CSASRTGTHNEKLFF. The rearrangement joins TRBV20-1 to TRBJ1-4; D possibly corresponds to TRBD1 (6 bases). Germline V CDR1 and CDR2: DFQATT, SNEGSKA (reference sequence). The CDR3 has 15 amino acids. The V end lost 3 bases, the J end lost 4 bases, and 15 bases lay between the germline ends.